Each of the 21 T cell receptor beta chains below was sequenced from the same sample in a study of CD8+ T cells in alopecia areata. TCR sequencing used cDNA made by reverse transcription of extracted RNA. The assay was immunoSEQ multiplex PCR, and TCRdb's table has in-frame clones only and misses some. The table lists about 140,000 clones, about 85% of them singletons. Treatment of the sample: oral pan-JAK inhibitor, 5-10 mg twice daily. The source material was CD8+ T cells sorted from blood, sampled at week 4, from a patient treated with tofacitinib. These receptors all come from a human donor with alopecia areata.

The V gene is TRBV5-1, the J gene TRBJ2-7; D not certain. The CDR3 is 12 residues long. The germline V gene encodes CDR1 SGHRS and CDR2 YFSETQ. V was cut by 4 bases and J by 0 bases, with 5 bases left in between. This CDR3 is CASSQPSYEQYF. The CDR3 DNA reads as TGCGCCAGCAGCCAACCCTCCTACGAGCAGTACTTC. Full variable domain (missing parts from reference TRBV5-1 and TRBJ2-7): KAGVTQTPRYLIKTRGQQVTLSCSPISGHRSVSWYQQTPGQGLQFLFEYFSETQRNKGNFPGRFSGRQFSNSRSEMNVSTLELGDSALYLCASSQPSYEQYFGPGTRLTVT.

The chain is built from TRBV29-1 and TRBJ2-7; 7 bases are a match to TRBD2. The CDR3 sequence is 15 residues long. Germline V gene lookup returns CDR1 SQVTM and CDR2 ANQGSEA. V lost 6 bases to trimming and J lost 1 base; unmatched junction nucleotides: 12. The DNA for the CDR3 is TGCAGCGTAGCCGACGACTTGGGGGGGTCCTACGAGCAGTACTTC. Translation: CSVADDLGGSYEQYF.

The sample holds a few counts of this clone. Other DNA sequences within the sample encode an identical CDR3. The chain joins TRBV9 to TRBJ2-3; tentative D call: TRBD2 (5 bases). The V and J ends lost 5 bases and 2 bases respectively, with 6 bases between them. This CDR3 is 12 amino acids long. Germline V gives CDR1 SGDLS, CDR2 YYNGEE. Written as DNA, the CDR3 is TGTGCCAGCAGAGGACTCACAGATACGCAGTATTTT. As protein: CASRGLTDTQYF.

This chain joins TRBV5-1 and TRBJ2-3; D might be TRBD2 (5 bases). From germline, CDR1 is SGHRS and CDR2 YFSETQ. V lost 7 bases to trimming and J lost 2 bases, with 8 bases between them. The CDR3 is 12 amino acids. CDR3 sequence: CASRGLTDTQYF. The CDR3 DNA reads as TGCGCCAGCCGCGGGCTCACAGATACGCAGTATTTT.

The V and J genes are TRBV7-6 and TRBJ2-3; TRBD1 matches 9 bases. Unmatched junction bases numbered 8, after V lost 4 bases and J lost 3 bases. The germline gives CDR1 SGHVS, CDR2 FNYEAQ. The CDR3 spans 16 residues. CDR3 in amino acids: CASSSDRGWGTDTQYF. The CDR3 region has the DNA TGTGCCAGCAGCTCCGACAGGGGGTGGGGAACAGATACGCAGTATTTT. The full variable domain, rest sourced from reference TRBV7-6 and TRBJ2-3, is GAGVSQSPRYKVTKRGQDVALRCDPISGHVSLYWYRQALGQGPEFLTYFNYEAQQDKSGLPNDRFSAERPEGSISTLTIQRTEQRDSAMYRCASSSDRGWGTDTQYFGPGTRLTVL.

This chain connects TRBV30 to TRBJ1-4; 10 positions match TRBD1. Germline loops: CDR1 GTSNPN, CDR2 SVGIG (reference sequence). The J segment lost 8 bases and the V segment lost 6 bases, leaving 6 bases of the junction unmatched. The CDR3 extends over 13 amino acids. The CDR3 reads CACGGQGDEKLFF. For the CDR3, the DNA is TGTGCCTGCGGTGGACAGGGGGACGAAAAACTGTTTTTT.

The V and J genes are TRBV19 and TRBJ2-7; D perhaps matches TRBD2 (6 bases). CDR3 size: 13 residues. The germline V and J ends were trimmed by 1 base and 3 bases, with 7 bases remaining between them. Germline V CDR1 and CDR2: LNHDA, SQIVND (reference sequence). In DNA form, the CDR3 reads TGTGCCAGTAGTATAGCGGGAGTCTACGAGCAGTACTTC. Protein sequence: CASSIAGVYEQYF.

The chain links TRBV5-1 to TRBJ2-3; the match to TRBD2 covers 13 bases. V shed 4 bases and J 10 bases; nucleotides not matched to a gene: 6. The CDR3 sequence is 14 residues long. The germline CDR1 and CDR2 sequences are SGHRS and YFSETQ. The DNA for the CDR3 is TGCGCCAGCAGCCCCGGGACTAGCGGGGCTGCGCAGTATTTT. It translates to CASSPGTSGAAQYF.

The chain is built from TRBV14 and TRBJ1-1; D may be TRBD1 (6 bases). V lost 1 base and J lost 6, with 21 bases in between. CDR1 and CDR2 (germline): SGHDN, FVKESK. This CDR3 region has 17 residues. This CDR3 is CASSQGLKRGGMAEAFF. CDR3 in DNA: TGTGCCAGCAGCCAAGGACTCAAACGTGGGGGCATGGCTGAAGCTTTCTTT.

V usage is TRBV5-6 and J usage is TRBJ2-7; D remains unclear. Germline V CDR1 and CDR2: SGHDT, YYEEEE. Between the trimmed V and J ends, which lost 3 bases and 2 bases, there was a span of 9 bases. The CDR3 extends over 13 amino acids. The CDR3 coding sequence is TGTGCCAGCAGCTGGGGTCGGACCTACGAGCAGTACTTC. Translating gives CASSWGRTYEQYF.

The CDR3 DNA sequence: TGTGCCTGGCGAGAGGCGTCGGGGAACCTACTGTTTTTT. Its translation: CAWREASGNLLFF. The V gene is TRBV30, the J gene TRBJ1-4; D is unclear. CDR3 size: 13 residues. Trimming removed 5 bases at V and 13 bases at J, with 20 bases between. Germline loops: CDR1 GTSNPN, CDR2 SVGIG (reference sequence).

J is TRBJ2-5 and V is TRBV6-6; D uncertain. The J call may be in error: the DNA end matches TRBJ2-7 better. This CDR3 comprises 14 residues. The germline V gene encodes CDR1 MNHNY and CDR2 SVGAGI (reference sequence). The CDR3 DNA follows: TGTGCCAGCAGACATCCCCGGACGCCCTACGAGCAGTACTTC. It encodes CASRHPRTPYEQYF.

This chain connects TRBV5-4 to TRBJ2-1; TRBD1 or TRBD2 may be the D gene (5 bases each). V was trimmed by 5 bases and J by 8 bases, leaving 17 bases between them. This CDR3 contains 14 residues. In germline, CDR1 is SGHNT, CDR2 YYREEE (reference sequence). CDR3 in amino acids: CASRDGTPPYEQFF. In nucleotides, the CDR3 is TGTGCCAGCAGAGACGGGACCCCCCCTTATGAGCAGTTCTTC.

CDR3 coding DNA: TGCGCCAGCACGACAGGCTCTGGAAACACCATATATTTT. Translating it yields CASTTGSGNTIYF. V is TRBV10-1 and J is TRBJ1-3; weak D call: TRBD1 (6 bases). V lost 7 bases, J lost 0 bases, and 7 bases lay in between. This CDR3 is 13 amino acids long. Germline V gene lookup returns CDR1 WNHNN and CDR2 SYGVQD (reference sequence).

The chain couples TRBV7-6 to TRBJ2-7; D is unresolved. The V gene lost 5 bases and the J gene lost 0 bases, with 11 bases spanning the gap. Germline V CDR1 and CDR2: SGHVS, FNYEAQ. This CDR3 is 14 amino acids long. The CDR3 protein is CASSPSSSSYEQYF. The CDR3 DNA sequence: TGTGCCAGCAGCCCCTCGTCGAGCTCCTACGAGCAGTACTTC.

V usage is TRBV16 and J usage is TRBJ2-7; a possible D gene is TRBD2 (5 bases). CDR1 and CDR2 (germline): KGHSY, FQNENV. The V gene lost 4 bases and the J gene lost 6 bases, with 16 bases spanning the gap. There are 14 residues in the CDR3. The CDR3 sequence: CASSPFLSEGEQYF. CDR3 sequence (DNA): TGTGCCAGCAGCCCGTTTTTAAGCGAGGGCGAGCAGTACTTC.

J is TRBJ1-4 and V is TRBV7-9; D possibly corresponds to TRBD1 (5 bases). The germline gives CDR1 SEHNR, CDR2 FQNEAQ (reference sequence). The CDR3 sequence is 14 residues long. Trimming removed 5 bases from V and 8 bases from J, with 15 bases in between. The CDR3: CASSRLGAEEKLFF. The CDR3 nucleotides read TGTGCCAGCAGCCGCCTCGGGGCTGAAGAAAAACTGTTTTTT.

V is TRBV25-1 and J is TRBJ2-5; 7 positions agree with TRBD1. Germline loops: CDR1 MGHDK, CDR2 SYGVNS. The CDR3 has 13 amino acids. The V and J ends lost 3 bases and 3 bases, in that order; junction bases with no gene match: 1. In DNA, the CDR3 is TGTGCCAGCAGTGATACAGGGGAAGAGACCCAGTACTTC. It is translated as CASSDTGEETQYF.

CDR3 residues: CSVSNGEPEAFF. DNA for the CDR3: TGCAGCGTTTCCAACGGGGAGCCTGAAGCTTTCTTT. J is TRBJ1-1 and V is TRBV29-1; no clear D. Germline lookup yields CDR1 SQVTM and CDR2 ANQGSEA. The CDR3 extends over 12 amino acids. Trimming shortened V by 5 bases and J by 6 bases, and 13 bases separated the two germline ends.

The chain couples TRBV7-8 to TRBJ2-7; TRBD2 aligns across 10 bases. The CDR3 is made up of 17 amino acids. Trimming cost V 2 bases and J 4 bases; bases outside gene matches: 11. CDR1 is SGHVS and CDR2 is FQNEAQ in the germline V gene. The CDR3 sequence: CASSLPTSGTSEYEQYF. The CDR3 region has the DNA TGTGCCAGCAGCTTACCCACCTCCGGGACTAGCGAGTACGAGCAGTACTTC.

This chain's CDR3 is CAIGNSQSSYEQYF. CDR3 sequence (DNA): TGTGCCATCGGGAACAGTCAGAGCTCCTACGAGCAGTACTTC. This sequence joins TRBV10-3 and TRBJ2-7, with D hard to call. CDR1 is ENHRY and CDR2 is SYGVKD in the germline V gene. Deletions cut 8 bases from V and 0 bases from J, with 14 bases between. The CDR3 totals 14 residues.